One T cell receptor beta chain is described in this entry. Germline V gives CDR1 SGDLS, CDR2 YYNGEE. V lost 0 bases, J lost 3 bases, and 3 bases lay in between. This CDR3 has 13 amino acids. The sample originates from a study of CD8 T cells in Susac syndrome. cDNA came from about 0.46 to 1 ug RNA primed by random hexamers. Across 54 Vbeta and 13 Jbeta, immunoSEQ multiplex PCR amplified TCR beta CDR3. TCRdb re-called the immunoSEQ multiplex PCR reads through MiXCR, storing one row per CDR3 protein. Of some 150,000 distinct CDR3 sequences in the sample, about 93% were seen once. Sequenced material: CD8+ T cells from PBMCs. The TCR was taken from a human donor in good health. The chain employs TRBV9 and TRBJ2-2; D gene uncertain. This CDR3 reads CASSVADTGELFF. CDR3 bases: TGTGCCAGCAGCGTAGCTGACACCGGGGAGCTGTTTTTT.